The T cell receptor beta chain under discussion was sequenced for a study of control samples from healthy donors and cancer patients. Germline CDR1 SQVTM, CDR2 ANQGSEA. With V trimmed by 6 bases and J by 4 bases, 14 bases remained unmatched. The CDR3 covers 15 residues. The assay was immunoSEQ multiplex PCR, and TCRdb's table has in-frame clones only and misses some. Of around 140,000 clones detected, over 85% appear once; the ten largest clones hold less than 6%. What was sequenced was blood. This receptor was obtained from a man between 18 and 29 years old in good health. This sequence joins TRBV29-1 and TRBJ1-1; 7 nucleotides match TRBD1. CDR3 bases: TGCAGCGTCCCACCCCAAGGGGGCGCGGCCACTGAAGCTTTCTTT. It specifies CSVPPQGGAATEAFF.